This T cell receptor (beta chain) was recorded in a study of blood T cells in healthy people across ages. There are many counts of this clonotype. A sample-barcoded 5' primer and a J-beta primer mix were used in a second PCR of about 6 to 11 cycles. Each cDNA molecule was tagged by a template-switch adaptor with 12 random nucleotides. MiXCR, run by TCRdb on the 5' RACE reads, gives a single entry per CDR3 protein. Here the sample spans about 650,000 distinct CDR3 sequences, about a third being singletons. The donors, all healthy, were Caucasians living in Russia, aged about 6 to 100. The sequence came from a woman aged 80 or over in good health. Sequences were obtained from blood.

The CDR3 region is CASSFGGTFSAQQETQYF. Here the CDR3 DNA reads TGCGCCAGCAGCTTTGGGGGGACATTCTCAGCTCAGCAGGAGACCCAGTACTTC. V gene TRBV5-1 combines with J gene TRBJ2-5, with D tentatively TRBD1 or TRBD2 (6 bases each). The CDR3 contains 18 residues. CDR1 and CDR2 from the germline V gene are SGHRS and YFSETQ. V shed 2 bases and J shed 5 bases, with 25 bases lying between them.